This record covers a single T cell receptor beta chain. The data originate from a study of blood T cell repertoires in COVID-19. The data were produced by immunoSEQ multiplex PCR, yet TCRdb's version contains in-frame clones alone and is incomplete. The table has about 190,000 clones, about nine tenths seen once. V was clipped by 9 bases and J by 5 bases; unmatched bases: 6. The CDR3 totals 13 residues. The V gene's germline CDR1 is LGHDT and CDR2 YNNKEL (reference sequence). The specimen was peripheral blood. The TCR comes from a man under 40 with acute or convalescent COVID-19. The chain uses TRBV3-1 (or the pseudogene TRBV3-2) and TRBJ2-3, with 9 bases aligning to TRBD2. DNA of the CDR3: TGTGCCAGTTTGGGACTAGCACAAGATACGCAGTATTTT. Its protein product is CASLGLAQDTQYF.